These T cell receptor beta chains were read from a single sample in a study of vaccination and CD4 T cells after COVID-19. These receptors have no known antigen. TCRdb re-called the PCR reads through MiXCR, storing one row per CDR3 protein. Among about 18,000 distinct CDR3 sequences, around 48% were seen once, and the ten largest hold over 10%. This sample comprised CD4+ T cells from blood, cultured in vitro, obtained about 7 months after SARS-CoV-2 vaccination. Source of these receptors: a human donor who had recovered from COVID-19. The CDR3 runs from the conserved cysteine through the conserved F or W. Each record gives: J gene, clone size, D gene, V gene, CDR3 DNA, CDR3 protein. The D gene is left open where the match is weak. Clone size appears in some rows only: once, few, many, or a class for an expanded clone.

TRBJ1-1,.,.,TRBV6-5,TGTGCCAGCAGTTCTGACAGGTTTAACACTGAAGCTTTCTTT,CASSSDRFNTEAFF
TRBJ2-5,few,TRBD1,TRBV28,TGTGCCATCCGGCCGGGACAGGTCCAAGAGACCCAGTACTTC,CAIRPGQVQETQYF
TRBJ2-5,.,.,TRBV5-8,TGTGCCAGCAGCTTGGCGGGCAGGGGATTCGGGGAGACCCAGTACTTC,CASSLAGRGFGETQYF
TRBJ2-1,.,TRBD2,TRBV10-3,TGTGCCATCAGTGAAGTCGGACTAGCGGAATCCTCCTACAATGAGCAGTTCTTC,CAISEVGLAESSYNEQFF
TRBJ1-5,.,.,TRBV4-3,TGCGCCAGCAGCCCCTTCTGGCTGGGGGGGGATCAGCCCCAGCATTTT,CASSPFWLGGDQPQHF
TRBJ1-1,few,.,TRBV27,TGTGCCAGCAGTTTATGGGCCGGGGACCTGAACACTGAAGCTTTCTTT,CASSLWAGDLNTEAFF
TRBJ1-1,.,.,TRBV24-1,TGTGCCACCAGTGATGGACAGTCGGGGAACACTGAAGCTTTCTTT,CATSDGQSGNTEAFF
TRBJ1-2,few,.,TRBV19,TGTGCCAGTAGTATTCGGGCAGGGTACGATGGCTACACCTTC,CASSIRAGYDGYTF
TRBJ2-7,.,TRBD2,TRBV11-2,TGTGCCAGCAGCCTAGCCGCTAGCGGCTCCTACGAGCAGTACTTC,CASSLAASGSYEQYF
TRBJ1-1,.,TRBD1,TRBV6-1,TGTGCCAGCAGGCAGGGACAGCTAAACACTGAAGCTTTCTTT,CASRQGQLNTEAFF
TRBJ2-1,.,.,TRBV20-1,TGCAGTGCTAGAGATGTACGGAACTACAATGAGCAGTTCTTC,CSARDVRNYNEQFF
TRBJ1-1,.,TRBD1,TRBV6-1,TGTGCCAGCCTTCCGGAGATGGGACAGGTGAACACTGAAGCTTTCTTT,CASLPEMGQVNTEAFF
TRBJ2-1,.,TRBD1,TRBV7-2,TGTGCCAGCAGCTTAGGACAGGGGACCTACAATGAGCAGTTCTTC,CASSLGQGTYNEQFF
TRBJ2-3,.,TRBD2,TRBV5-4,TGTGCCAGCAGCCCGACTAGCGGCCCTAGCACAGATACGCAGTATTTT,CASSPTSGPSTDTQYF
TRBJ2-7,.,TRBD2,TRBV6-1,TGTGCCAGCAGTGAATTGTCCGGAGCGGGGGGACGACACCCTATCTACGAGCAGTACTTC,CASSELSGAGGRHPIYEQYF
TRBJ1-6,.,.,TRBV2,TGTGCCAGCAGTGAGCGGGAAATTGGGTATAATTCACCCCTCCACTTT,CASSEREIGYNSPLHF
TRBJ1-1,.,.,TRBV7-9,TGTGCCAGCAGCCCTCAACAGGGAAGCACTGAAGCTTTCTTT,CASSPQQGSTEAFF
TRBJ1-2,.,TRBD1,TRBV6-2/TRBV6-3,TGTGCCAGCGGGAGGTCAGGGGGCTCGGTCTATGGCTACACCTTC,CASGRSGGSVYGYTF
TRBJ1-5,few,TRBD1,TRBV6-2/TRBV6-3,TGTGCCAGCAATCAACAGGGGAGCAATCAGCCCCAGCATTTT,CASNQQGSNQPQHF
TRBJ2-1,.,.,TRBV28,TGTGCCAGCAGCTTAACGATCAAACAGATTACCTACAATGAGCAGTTCTTC,CASSLTIKQITYNEQFF
TRBJ2-1,.,.,TRBV5-4,TGTGCCAGCTCAACGGATAGCTCCTACAATGAGCAGTTCTTC,CASSTDSSYNEQFF
TRBJ2-5,few,.,TRBV7-2,TGTGCCAGCAGTGTGGACTTCCAAGAGACCCAGTACTTC,CASSVDFQETQYF
TRBJ1-6,.,TRBD1,TRBV11-3,TGTGCCAGCAGCGGACGGACAGGGACCGATTCACCCCTCCACTTT,CASSGRTGTDSPLHF
TRBJ2-1,.,.,TRBV12-3/TRBV12-4,TGTGCCAGCAATACGAGAGTCTACAATGAGCAGTTCTTC,CASNTRVYNEQFF
TRBJ1-1,medium-sized,TRBD1,TRBV7-9,TGTGCCAGCAGCCCGCGATGGTGGACAGGGCGAACTGAAGCTTTCTTT,CASSPRWWTGRTEAFF
TRBJ2-3,.,TRBD2,TRBV24-1,TGTGCCACCAGTGAGCGGAGGCGGGGGGATACGCAGTATTTT,CATSERRRGDTQYF
TRBJ2-3,.,TRBD2,TRBV7-2,TGTGCCAGCAGCTTAATGGGACTAGCGGGAGGACCGGATACGCAGTATTTT,CASSLMGLAGGPDTQYF
TRBJ2-7,.,.,TRBV7-2,TGTGCCAGCAGCTTAGTTTTTGGGCCATCCTACGAGCAGTACTTC,CASSLVFGPSYEQYF
TRBJ1-2,.,.,TRBV6-2/TRBV6-3,TGTGCCAGCAGCCACCAGGGGAACAGCTATGGCTACACCTTC,CASSHQGNSYGYTF
TRBJ2-3,.,.,TRBV7-2,TGTGCCAGCAGCATCCTGGGCGCGATCGCTAATACGCAGTATTTT,CASSILGAIANTQYF
TRBJ2-5,few,.,TRBV6-5,TGTGCCAGCAGTTATGACTGGGGCTCAGAGACCCAGTACTTC,CASSYDWGSETQYF
TRBJ1-5,.,.,TRBV18,TGTGCCAGCTCACCACCGGGAAGGGGAGGTCAGCCCCAGCATTTT,CASSPPGRGGQPQHF
TRBJ2-7,few,TRBD1,TRBV6-5,TGTGCCAGCAGTTACTTACAGGGGGTGGACTACGAGCAGTACTTC,CASSYLQGVDYEQYF
TRBJ2-7,.,.,TRBV28,TGTGCCAGCACCGGAGGCGGAGGGGGCGATTACGAGCAGTACTTC,CASTGGGGGDYEQYF